The 13 T cell receptor beta chains in this list originate from one sample, sequenced in a study of blood T cell repertoires in COVID-19. Profiled with immunoSEQ multiplex PCR; TCRdb holds only in-frame clones, not every one. Counted here are fewer than 200,000 clones, roughly nine tenths occurring once; the ten biggest clones make up about 1.9%. Sequenced input: peripheral blood. The receptors stem from a man between 18 and 29 years old who had recovered from COVID-19.

This clone appeared a single time. CDR3 amino acids: CASSVVFSPPGELFF. Written as DNA, the CDR3 is TGTGCCAGCAGCGTAGTATTTTCTCCCCCCGGGGAGCTGTTTTTT. The chain combines TRBV9 with TRBJ2-2, with D unresolved. Germline loops: CDR1 SGDLS, CDR2 YYNGEE. CDR3 size: 15 residues. The V end lost 0 bases, the J end lost 6 bases, and 12 bases lay between the germline ends.

This clone was picked up a small number of times. The chain links TRBV5-1 to TRBJ1-6; unclear D gene. The CDR3 contains 15 residues. Deletions cut 4 bases from V and 0 bases from J, with 8 bases between. Germline V gene lookup returns CDR1 SGHRS and CDR2 YFSETQ. The CDR3 coding sequence is TGCGCCAGCAGCGGATGGAGCTCCTATAATTCACCCCTCCACTTT. Translated: CASSGWSSYNSPLHF.

V and J are TRBV7-2 and TRBJ2-7, with TRBD1 matching over 8 bases. In germline, CDR1 is SGHTA, CDR2 FQGNSA. The CDR3 loop spans 14 amino acids. V gave up 5 bases and J gave up 6 bases; unmatched junction bases: 9. CDR3 residues: CASSADRVSLEQYF. CDR3 coding DNA: TGTGCCAGCAGCGCGGACAGGGTAAGCCTCGAGCAGTACTTC.

The chain employs TRBV12-3 or TRBV12-4 and TRBJ1-2; 8 nucleotides align to TRBD1. The CDR3 spans 13 residues. V was clipped by 5 bases and J by 7 bases; unmatched bases: 6. The CDR3 DNA reads TGTGCCAGCAGTCCCGGGACAGGTAGTGGCTACACCTTC. Amino acids: CASSPGTGSGYTF.

This clone was seen a few times. The chain is built from TRBV6-5 and TRBJ2-7; D possibly corresponds to TRBD2 (7 bases). Germline V gene sequence: CDR1 MNHEY, CDR2 SVGAGI. Trimming left V 4 bases short and J 4 bases short, with 14 bases between. The CDR3 sequence is 14 residues long. CDR3 protein: CASSFGGGPYEQYF. DNA of the CDR3: TGTGCCAGCAGTTTTGGGGGGGGGCCGTACGAGCAGTACTTC.

CDR3: CASSVAAGGTDTQYF. In DNA, the CDR3 is TGTGCCAGCAGCGTAGCAGCGGGAGGCACAGATACGCAGTATTTT. The V and J genes are TRBV9 and TRBJ2-3, with 8 bases aligning to TRBD2. With V trimmed by 0 bases and J by 1 base, 1 base remained unmatched. This CDR3 region has 15 residues. Germline V gene sequence: CDR1 SGDLS, CDR2 YYNGEE.

This clone was counted a few times. The chain links TRBV28 to TRBJ1-2; no clear D. This CDR3 has 14 amino acids. The germline gives CDR1 MDHEN, CDR2 SYDVKM. Between the trimmed V and J ends, which lost 3 bases and 4 bases, there was a span of 12 bases. CDR3 sequence reads: CASSFGRYVYGYTF. CDR3 in DNA: TGTGCCAGCAGTTTCGGGAGGTACGTCTATGGCTACACCTTC.

In its sample, this clone was seen once. The chain is built from TRBV7-9 and TRBJ1-2, with a tentative D call TRBD1 (6 bases). The CDR3 has 15 residues. V lost 5 bases, J lost 4 bases, and 17 bases lay in between. Germline values: CDR1 SEHNR, CDR2 FQNEAQ (reference sequence). The CDR3: CASSPPGGRGYGYTF. CDR3 DNA: TGTGCCAGCAGCCCCCCCGGGGGGCGCGGCTATGGCTACACCTTC.

V and J are TRBV19 and TRBJ1-1; 8 positions agree with TRBD1. The V gene end was trimmed by 7 bases and the J gene end by 1 base; junction bases not matched to a gene: 5. CDR1 LNHDA and CDR2 SQIVND come from the germline V gene (reference sequence). The CDR3 extends over 14 amino acids. CDR3 residues: CASNPGTGNTEAFF. The CDR3, as DNA: TGTGCCAGTAACCCCGGGACAGGGAACACTGAAGCTTTCTTT.

Note on this clone: A read error may account for a junction end that differs from germline. The chain is built from TRBV23-1 and TRBJ2-1, with D unclear. TRBV23-1 is an ORF for which the function is uncertain. The CDR3 has 14 amino acids. CDR3 DNA: TGCGCCAGCAGTCAATCGATGAATCGAGGATTTGCAGTCTTC. Protein sequence: CASSQSMNRGFAVF.

V usage is TRBV9 and J usage is TRBJ1-3, with 9 positions matching TRBD1. Germline V gene lookup returns CDR1 SGDLS and CDR2 YYNGEE. The V segment lost 0 bases and the J segment 0 bases; nucleotides outside the gene matches: 4. The CDR3 has 17 amino acids. CDR3 residues: CASSVAGTGSSGNTIYF. As DNA, the CDR3 is TGTGCCAGCAGCGTAGCTGGGACAGGGAGCTCTGGAAACACCATATATTTT.

This chain connects TRBV25-1 to TRBJ2-1; D is unclear. The length of the CDR3 is 15 residues. V was shortened by 0 bases and J by 2 bases, with 8 bases between the two germline ends. Germline CDR1 MGHDK, CDR2 SYGVNS. The CDR3 DNA follows: TGTGCCAGCAGTGAATATGACATTACCTACAATGAGCAGTTCTTC. Residues: CASSEYDITYNEQFF.

The chain uses TRBV11-2 and TRBJ1-5; possible D gene TRBD1, 5 bases. Germline V gene data show CDR1 as SGHAT and CDR2 as FQNNGV. The ends were cut back, 0 bases at V and 7 bases at J, with 7 bases in the middle. The CDR3 runs to 13 residues. The CDR3 protein is CASSLEGRQPQHF. The CDR3 DNA reads TGTGCCAGCAGCTTAGAGGGGCGACAGCCCCAGCATTTT.